A single T cell receptor (beta chain) is shown here with its context. Its specificity is not known. Sequencing was performed with immunoSEQ multiplex PCR; in TCRdb, only in-frame clones are kept and a portion is missing. Of around 87,000 clones listed, approximately 92% are singletons. This sample was taken from a study of T cell responses to AZD1222 COVID-19 vaccine. Overall study findings and caveats: Repertoires in all cases were sampled only once the peak T cell response had passed. Nearly half of spike-specific TCRs reportedly go after variant regions that carry no mutations.

The CDR3 sequence is 13 residues long. The V and J ends lost 2 bases and 5 bases respectively, with 6 bases between them. Looked up from germline, CDR1 is MNHEY and CDR2 is SMNVEV (reference sequence). Sequenced here: peripheral blood, sampled 28 days after the second AZD1222 dose. This TCR derives from an adult who received the AZD1222 COVID-19 vaccine. The chain recombines TRBV27 with TRBJ1-4; D not certain. The CDR3 region has the DNA TGTGCCAGCAGTTTAAGGCAGAATGAAAAACTGTTTTTT. Amino acid sequence: CASSLRQNEKLFF.